This passage covers 6 T cell receptor beta chains from one sample sequenced in a study of blood T cell repertoires in COVID-19. Using immunoSEQ multiplex PCR, the repertoire was profiled, and TCRdb retains in-frame clones only, with some absent. The data contain a few hundred thousand clones, roughly 90% of them singletons. The sequencing sample was made of peripheral blood. The receptors were sampled from a man younger than 35 who had recovered from COVID-19.

The chain carries TRBV27 and TRBJ2-7; 15 nucleotides match TRBD2. This CDR3 is 15 amino acids long. Germline V lookup: CDR1 MNHEY, CDR2 SMNVEV (reference sequence). J was trimmed by 5 bases and V by 5 bases; bases with no gene match: 4. The CDR3 loop reads CASSRTSGRAHEQYF. CDR3 bases: TGTGCCAGCAGTCGGACTAGCGGGAGGGCCCACGAGCAGTACTTC.

This chain links TRBV11-2 with TRBJ2-1; 8 bases agree with TRBD2. Germline lookup yields CDR1 SGHAT and CDR2 FQNNGV. The CDR3 totals 16 residues. Germline trimming cut 5 bases from V and 4 bases from J; bases unmatched to any gene: 10. DNA of the CDR3: TGTGCCAGCAGCCTTCTCGGGGGGGCCCTTTACAATGAGCAGTTCTTC. Encoded protein: CASSLLGGALYNEQFF. Combining the CDR3 with reference TRBV11-2 and TRBJ2-1 gives the whole variable domain EAGVAQSPRYKIIEKRQSVAFWCNPISGHATLYWYQQILGQGPKLLIQFQNNGVVDDSQLPKDRFSAERLKGVDSTLKIQPAKLEDSAVYLCASSLLGGALYNEQFFGPGTRLTVL.

The V and J genes are TRBV5-1 and TRBJ1-2, with 8 bases fitting TRBD1. Germline CDR1 and CDR2: SGHRS and YFSETQ. Unmatched junction bases numbered 6, after V lost 4 bases and J lost 4 bases. CDR3 size: 14 residues. The chain's CDR3 is CASSGQGAPYGYTF. CDR3 sequence (DNA): TGCGCCAGCAGCGGGCAGGGGGCCCCCTATGGCTACACCTTC. The full variable domain, with the rest looked up from reference TRBV5-1 and TRBJ1-2, is KAGVTQTPRYLIKTRGQQVTLSCSPISGHRSVSWYQQTPGQGLQFLFEYFSETQRNKGNFPGRFSGRQFSNSRSEMNVSTLELGDSALYLCASSGQGAPYGYTFGSGTRLTVV.

This sequence joins TRBV12-3 or TRBV12-4 and TRBJ1-5; D remains ambiguous. CDR3 size: 11 residues. Trimming took 6 bases from V and 6 from J, leaving 6 bases between them. The CDR3 sequence is CASSSGQPQHF. The DNA for the CDR3 is TGTGCCAGCAGCTCAGGTCAGCCCCAGCATTTT.

CDR3 bases: TGCGCCAGCAGCTTGGGGGACAGTGTGGGTGGCTACACCTTC. It yields the protein CASSLGDSVGGYTF. The rearrangement uses TRBV5-1 and TRBJ1-2, with 7 bases fitting TRBD1. Trimming took 0 bases from V and 7 from J; bases not matched to a gene: 6. The CDR3 totals 14 residues. Germline CDR1 and CDR2: SGHRS and YFSETQ.

The V gene is TRBV19, the J gene TRBJ1-2, with D maybe TRBD1 (5 bases). From germline, CDR1 is LNHDA and CDR2 SQIVND (reference sequence). Trimming removed 2 bases from V and 4 bases from J, with 8 bases in between. CDR3 length equals 13 residues. Here the CDR3 DNA reads TGTGCCAGTAGTATAATCGGGGGCTATGGCTACACCTTC. Translating it yields CASSIIGGYGYTF.